The 12 T cell receptor beta chains reported below all come from one sample, sequenced in a study of CD8 T cells in Susac syndrome (dated by TCRdb to about 2019). The library was built by means of the immunoSEQ multiplex PCR assay. RNA was extracted using the RNeasy kit, and 0.5 to 1 microgram was reverse transcribed with random hexamers. In TCRdb, the public reads were trimmed at Q25 with fastp and aligned with MiXCR, with productive beta chains retained. Identical CDR3 protein sequences are pooled into one entry, listed with their most common genes and DNA. Across this sample there are some 160,000 distinct CDR3 sequences, with roughly 92% seen only once. The ten largest clones represent roughly 0.12% of the sample. Sequenced sample: CD4+ T cells from PBMCs. All receptors derive from a human donor with Susac syndrome.

This clonotype was seen once. The rearrangement joins TRBV4-3 to TRBJ2-3; TRBD2 aligns across 12 bases. CDR1 is LGHNA, CDR2 YSLEER, per germline. This CDR3 region has 18 residues. V gave up 0 bases and J gave up 5 bases; unmatched junction bases: 9. The CDR3 is CASSQDRSSGGALDTQYF. Written as DNA, the CDR3 is TGCGCCAGCAGCCAAGATAGGTCTAGCGGGGGGGCCCTAGATACGCAGTATTTT.

This chain joins TRBV4-2 and TRBJ2-7; 9 nucleotides match TRBD2. Germline lookup yields CDR1 LGHNA and CDR2 YNFKEQ. The V gene end was trimmed by 3 bases and the J gene end by 0 bases; junction bases not matched to a gene: 9. The CDR3 has 17 amino acids. CDR3 nucleotides: TGTGCCAGCAGCCATCAGTCAAGCGGGGGGCTCTCCTACGAGCAGTACTTC. Amino acid sequence: CASSHQSSGGLSYEQYF.

The chain carries TRBV20-1 and TRBJ2-5, with 8 positions matching TRBD1. The length of the CDR3 is 15 residues. CDR1 and CDR2 from the germline V gene are DFQATT and SNEGSKA (reference sequence). The V and J ends lost 0 bases and 4 bases, in that order; junction bases with no gene match: 7. The CDR3 sequence: CSARDPRQGIETQYF. The CDR3 DNA is TGCAGTGCTAGAGATCCAAGACAGGGGATAGAGACCCAGTACTTC.

The gene calls are TRBV2 and TRBJ2-5; D might be TRBD1 (6 bases). The V end lost 8 bases, the J end lost 1 base, and 14 bases lay between the germline ends. Germline values: CDR1 SNHLY, CDR2 FYNNEI. This CDR3 comprises 14 residues. The CDR3 nucleotides are TGTGCCAGCGCTAAAGACAGGACCCAAGAGACCCAGTACTTC. Translated: CASAKDRTQETQYF. Filled out from reference TRBV2 and TRBJ2-5, the complete variable domain reads EPEVTQTPSHQVTQMGQEVILRCVPISNHLYFYWYRQILGQKVEFLVSFYNNEISEKSEIFDDQFSVERPDGSNFTLKIRSTKLEDSAMYFCASAKDRTQETQYFGPGTRLLVL.

The chain uses TRBV7-2 and TRBJ2-3; weak D call: TRBD2 (6 bases). The ends were cut back, 5 bases at V and 4 bases at J, with 10 bases in the middle. This CDR3 is built from 13 residues. Germline values: CDR1 SGHTA, CDR2 FQGNSA. Written as DNA, the CDR3 is TGTGCCAGCAGCCAGACTAGTTCAGATACGCAGTATTTT. Protein product: CASSQTSSDTQYF.

The gene calls are TRBV7-2 and TRBJ2-1, with TRBD1 as a possible D gene (7 bases). Germline CDR1 reads SGHTA; CDR2 reads FQGNSA. The V gene lost 2 bases and the J gene lost 7 bases, with 15 bases spanning the gap. This CDR3 is 15 amino acids long. The CDR3 here is CASSLMQGDFNEQFF. CDR3 in DNA: TGTGCCAGCAGCTTAATGCAGGGGGACTTTAATGAGCAGTTCTTC. Full variable domain (remainder filled in from reference TRBV7-2 and TRBJ2-1): GAGVSQSPSNKVTEKGKDVELRCDPISGHTALYWYRQSLGQGLEFLIYFQGNSAPDKSGLPSDRFSAERTGGSVSTLTIQRTQQEDSAVYLCASSLMQGDFNEQFFGPGTRLTVL.

The chain couples TRBV25-1 to TRBJ1-6; D ambiguous. This CDR3 is 13 amino acids long. Looked up from germline, CDR1 is MGHDK and CDR2 is SYGVNS. Trimming stripped 5 bases from V and 0 bases from J, with 2 bases between. The CDR3 is CASSISYNSPLHF. Here the CDR3 DNA reads TGTGCCAGCAGTATCTCCTATAATTCACCCCTCCACTTT. Based on the CDR3 plus reference TRBV25-1 and TRBJ1-6, the full variable domain is EADIYQTPRYLVIGTGKKITLECSQTMGHDKMYWYQQDPGMELHLIHYSYGVNSTEKGDLSSESTVSRIRTEHFPLTLESARPSHTSQYLCASSISYNSPLHFGNGTRLTVT.

The chain couples TRBV12-3 or TRBV12-4 to TRBJ1-6, with D unresolved. Trimming took 6 bases from V and 8 from J, leaving 14 bases between them. The CDR3 is made up of 14 amino acids. CDR3 sequence reads: CASSADGSYSPLHF. The CDR3 coding sequence is TGTGCCAGCAGCGCTGACGGGAGCTATTCACCCCTCCACTTT.

The chain has TRBV5-4 and TRBJ1-2; a possible D gene is TRBD1 (5 bases). Trimming pared 4 bases from V and 3 bases from J, leaving 13 bases between. Germline-derived CDR1 and CDR2 are SGHNT and YYREEE (reference sequence). This CDR3 comprises 14 residues. CDR3 DNA sequence: TGTGCCAGCAGCGCCTCAGGGAGTCACTATGGCTACACCTTC. Translated: CASSASGSHYGYTF.

The chain couples TRBV7-9 to TRBJ2-4; D ambiguous. V shed 2 bases and J shed 3 bases, with 17 bases lying between them. The CDR3 totals 17 residues. The germline CDR1 and CDR2 sequences are SEHNR and FQNEAQ (reference sequence). The CDR3 DNA follows: TGTGCCAGCAGCTTAAGTGGCGGCTTAAGTGGCAAAAACATTCAGTACTTC. It is translated as CASSLSGGLSGKNIQYF.

J is TRBJ2-3 and V is TRBV5-1, with TRBD2 matching over 11 bases. The V gene's germline CDR1 is SGHRS and CDR2 YFSETQ. The CDR3 is 15 residues long. Unmatched junction bases numbered 5, after V lost 4 bases and J lost 4 bases. In DNA form, the CDR3 reads TGCGCCAGCAGCAGACTAGCGGGGAATCCAGATACGCAGTATTTT. Translated, it gives CASSRLAGNPDTQYF.

The chain couples TRBV29-1 to TRBJ2-3; TRBD1 or TRBD2 may be the D gene (5 bases each). Trimming stripped 3 bases from V and 0 bases from J, with 22 bases between. CDR3 size: 18 residues. Germline V gene lookup returns CDR1 SQVTM and CDR2 ANQGSEA. CDR3 sequence reads: CSVDYTGRGFSSTDTQYF. The CDR3 nucleotides read TGCAGCGTTGACTATACGGGGCGAGGATTCTCTAGCACAGATACGCAGTATTTT.